This T cell receptor (beta chain) was obtained from a study of blood T cells in healthy people across ages. A second PCR of roughly 7 to 11 cycles used a sample-barcoded 5' primer and a J-beta primer mix. Template switching added a 12-random-nucleotide identifier to every cDNA molecule. MiXCR, applied by TCRdb to the 5' RACE reads, yields one record per CDR3 protein. Of approximately 900,000 distinct CDR3 sequences in the sample, 25% to 35% are singletons; the top ten hold 10%. This clonotype has at least ten counts. Antigen unknown. Points from the study as a whole: Researchers deemed the diversity estimates from one million T cells underestimates.

This sample was shared with a second study, whose subject was T cells of mothers and their children.

The sequence came from a woman between 40 and 50 years old in good health. Sequencing was carried out using blood.

The CDR3 nucleotides are TGTGCCATCAGCCCCAGAGAGACAGGGAACACTGAAGCTTTCTTT. Protein sequence: CAISPRETGNTEAFF. The chain joins TRBV10-3 to TRBJ1-1; a possible D gene is TRBD1 (6 bases). Trimming removed 6 bases from V and 1 base from J, with 15 bases in between. Germline assignment: CDR1 ENHRY and CDR2 SYGVKD. The CDR3 is 15 amino acids.